Below are 8 T cell receptor beta chains sequenced from a single sample in a study of T cells in Graves' hyperthyroidism and ophthalmopathy. Amplified regions were TCR beta CDR3 sequences from RNA transcripts. With the HTBI primer set, the TCR CDR3 went through a first round of RT-PCR. Using its own MiXCR run on the multiplex PCR reads, TCRdb lists one record per CDR3 protein. The sample holds some 400,000 distinct CDR3 sequences, approximately 15% seen once. Sample: blood. The receptors were sampled from a woman aged 55-69 years with Graves' hyperthyroidism.

Of note for this clonotype: A much larger clone differs by one base, so this may be a read error. The chain joins TRBV30 to TRBJ2-2; no definite D call. CDR3 length equals 15 residues. The germline V gene encodes CDR1 GTSNPN and CDR2 SVGIG (reference sequence). V gave up 1 base and J gave up 1 base, with 10 bases separating them. As DNA, the CDR3 is TGTGCCTGGAGTGCTAAAGGCGGGAACACCGGGGAGCTGTTTTTT. Amino acids: CAWSAKGGNTGELFF.

This clonotype was detected many times. The J gene is TRBJ1-2, the V gene TRBV2; 11 positions agree with TRBD1. The ends lost 6 bases at V and 7 bases at J; junction bases unmatched: 13. CDR1 is SNHLY, CDR2 FYNNEI, per germline. This CDR3 region has 16 residues. CDR3 sequence reads: CASRKFTGQGAVGYTF. In DNA, the CDR3 is TGTGCCAGCAGAAAGTTTACCGGACAGGGGGCTGTTGGCTACACCTTC.

This clonotype appeared many times. This chain joins TRBV10-2 and TRBJ2-1; maybe TRBD1 (5 bases). The CDR3 sequence is 13 residues long. CDR1 WSHSY and CDR2 SAAADI come from the germline V gene. V gave up 7 bases and J gave up 5 bases, with 12 bases separating them. The CDR3 DNA reads TGCGCCAGCAAGGGCTGGACAAACAATGAGCAGTTCTTC. Protein product: CASKGWTNNEQFF.

This clonotype has a count of ten or more. V usage is TRBV20-1 and J usage is TRBJ1-1; TRBD1 is a possible D gene (5 bases). CDR1 and CDR2 (germline): DFQATT, SNEGSKA (reference sequence). The CDR3 is 13 amino acids. The CDR3 region is CRGERDPRAEAFF. The CDR3 DNA reads TGCAGGGGGGAACGGGACCCCCGCGCTGAAGCTTTCTTT.

This chain connects TRBV29-1 to TRBJ2-3; no clear D. This CDR3 has 13 amino acids. Germline CDR1 and CDR2: SQVTM and ANQGSEA. V dropped 6 bases and J dropped 7 bases, with 17 bases sitting between them. The DNA for the CDR3 is TGCAGCGTCCGCGGACCATCCGGGTATACGCAGTATTTT. This translates into CSVRGPSGYTQYF.

Many counts were recorded for this clonotype. The rearrangement links TRBV6-1 to TRBJ2-1, with D unresolved. Between the trimmed V and J ends, which lost 7 bases and 3 bases, there was a span of 22 bases. The germline CDR1 and CDR2 sequences are MNHNS and SASEGT. The CDR3 sequence is 17 residues long. The CDR3 sequence: CASTGVDRTSHYNEQFF. CDR3 sequence (DNA): TGTGCCAGCACAGGTGTCGACCGGACGTCCCACTACAATGAGCAGTTCTTC.

In its sample, this clonotype was seen many times. The DNA of the CDR3 is TGTGCCATCAGTGCTTCGAACACTGAAGCTTTCTTT. Protein product: CAISASNTEAFF. The rearrangement joins TRBV10-3 to TRBJ1-1; D not certain. V shed 4 bases and J shed 1 base, with 4 bases lying between them. CDR1 is ENHRY and CDR2 is SYGVKD in the germline V gene. The CDR3 covers 12 residues.

This clonotype occurred many times. The chain recombines TRBV27 with TRBJ2-2; 8 bases are a match to TRBD2. V was clipped by 2 bases and J by 3 bases; unmatched bases: 11. CDR1 is MNHEY, CDR2 SMNVEV, per germline (reference sequence). The CDR3 contains 18 residues. The CDR3 spells CASSLGSGRSTDTGELFF. The CDR3 DNA reads as TGTGCCAGCAGTTTAGGGAGCGGGAGAAGCACGGACACCGGGGAGCTGTTTTTT.